The next 23 T cell receptor beta chains were all read from a single sample in a study of cytotoxic CD8 clonotypes in ibrutinib-treated CLL. Generated by immunoSEQ multiplex PCR, the TCRdb table keeps only in-frame clones and is missing some. The sample has a few hundred thousand clones, 67% seen once. Sequences were derived from PBMCs, sampled after 36 months of ibrutinib treatment. All receptors come from a human donor with chronic lymphocytic leukemia.

The chain is built from TRBV9 and TRBJ1-1, with D hard to call. V lost 0 bases, J lost 6 bases, and 6 bases lay in between. CDR1 and CDR2 (germline): SGDLS, YYNGEE. The CDR3 contains 12 residues. CDR3 protein: CASSVDGPEAFF. The CDR3 nucleotides read TGTGCCAGCAGCGTAGATGGCCCTGAAGCTTTCTTT.

There are many counts of this clone. The conserved closing phenylalanine or tryptophan is absent in this CDR3, likely reflecting a read error. It is unclear where the CDR3 begins or ends on the DNA, so no DNA is shown, and the CDR3 is as TCRdb lists it. The V and J genes are TRBV4-1 and TRBJ1-2. The CDR3 totals 9 residues, both ends included. The V gene's germline CDR1 is MGHRA and CDR2 YSYEKL. The CDR3 loop reads CASSQEGLS.

The chain is built from TRBV18 and TRBJ2-2, with TRBD1 identical over 7 bases. CDR3 length: 14 amino acids. Germline trimming cut 2 bases from V and 6 bases from J; bases unmatched to any gene: 3. Germline CDR1 KGHSH, CDR2 LQKENI. The CDR3 nucleotides are TGTGCCAGCTCACCAAAGGGGGCTGCCGGGGAGCTGTTTTTT. Translating it yields CASSPKGAAGELFF.

This chain joins TRBV13 and TRBJ2-1, with a weak D call TRBD2 (6 bases). V lost 0 bases, J lost 10 bases, and 13 bases lay in between. The length of the CDR3 is 14 residues. The V gene's germline CDR1 is PRHDT and CDR2 FYEKMQ (reference sequence). DNA of the CDR3: TGTGCCAGCAGCTTAGGCGGATGGGCGGGGGAGCAGTTCTTC. It is translated as CASSLGGWAGEQFF.

V and J are TRBV6-5 and TRBJ2-2; TRBD2 might be the D (6 bases). CDR1 and CDR2 from the germline V gene are MNHEY and SVGAGI. The CDR3 sequence is 13 residues long. Trimming shortened V by 5 bases and J by 3 bases, and 7 bases separated the two germline ends. The CDR3 loop is CASSRDYTGELFF. The CDR3 DNA sequence: TGTGCCAGCAGTCGGGACTACACCGGGGAGCTGTTTTTT.

The table lists this clone with a few counts. V usage is TRBV6-1 and J usage is TRBJ2-5; 12 bases agree with TRBD2. V trimming: 4 bases; J trimming: 0 bases; junction bases outside the gene matches: 12. Per the germline V gene, CDR1 is MNHNS and CDR2 is SASEGT. There are 19 residues in the CDR3. As DNA, the CDR3 is TGTGCCAGCAGTGCCAGACTAGCGGGAGACGGGGGGTACCAAGAGACCCAGTACTTC. Its translation: CASSARLAGDGGYQETQYF.

The rearrangement uses TRBV29-1 and TRBJ2-3; D call uncertain. Germline-derived CDR1 and CDR2 are SQVTM and ANQGSEA. The V end was cut by 0 bases, the J end by 0 bases, with 16 bases between. This CDR3 is built from 17 residues. CDR3 sequence: CSVEDPLRSTSTDTQYF. The DNA of the CDR3 is TGCAGCGTTGAAGATCCCCTACGGTCCACGAGCACAGATACGCAGTATTTT.

The genes are TRBV4-1 and TRBJ2-5; 8 bases match TRBD1. The CDR3 extends over 13 amino acids. Losses at the gene ends were 5 bases for V and 5 bases for J; bases not matched to a gene: 4. Germline V gives CDR1 MGHRA, CDR2 YSYEKL. The CDR3 DNA follows: TGCGCCAGCAGCATTAACAGGGGGGAGACCCAGTACTTC. As protein: CASSINRGETQYF.

This clone was observed a few times. The chain recombines TRBV5-1 with TRBJ1-1; D ambiguous. The CDR3 contains 13 residues. V lost 0 bases, J lost 0 bases, and 3 bases lay in between. Germline V lookup: CDR1 SGHRS, CDR2 YFSETQ. CDR3 coding DNA: TGCGCCAGCAGCTTGGCCTTGAACACTGAAGCTTTCTTT. Its translation is CASSLALNTEAFF.

This chain joins TRBV9 and TRBJ2-6; D is undetermined. The V end lost 3 bases, the J end lost 0 bases, and 13 bases lay between the germline ends. This CDR3 region has 17 residues. Germline V gene lookup returns CDR1 SGDLS and CDR2 YYNGEE. The CDR3, as DNA: TGTGCCAGCAGCGGGGTCCTAATGCGCTCTGGGGCCAACGTCCTGACTTTC. This codes for CASSGVLMRSGANVLTF. Combining the CDR3 with reference TRBV9 and TRBJ2-6 gives the whole variable domain DSGVTQTPKHLITATGQRVTLRCSPRSGDLSVYWYQQSLDQGLQFLIQYYNGEERAKGNILERFSAQQFPDLHSELNLSSLELGDSALYFCASSGVLMRSGANVLTFGAGSRLTVL.

This chain joins TRBV7-3 and TRBJ2-3, with D possibly matching TRBD2 (5 bases). Trimming cost V 5 bases and J 5 bases, with 17 bases left between them. The CDR3 consists of 15 residues. Germline V CDR1 and CDR2: SGHTA, FQGTGA. The CDR3 nucleotides read TGTGCCAGCAGCCTAGGGCTTTACCGGGAAGATACGCAGTATTTT. Encoded protein: CASSLGLYREDTQYF.

A few counts support this clone. The chain combines TRBV29-1 with TRBJ1-2; 9 positions match TRBD1. With V trimmed by 0 bases and J by 3 bases, 8 bases remained unmatched. Germline V lookup: CDR1 SQVTM, CDR2 ANQGSEA. The CDR3 runs to 16 residues. Here the CDR3 DNA reads TGCAGCGTTGAAGAAACGGGACAGGGAGGGGACTATGGCTACACCTTC. Translated: CSVEETGQGGDYGYTF.

This clone has just a few counts. The chain employs TRBV9 and TRBJ2-7, with 8 bases that match TRBD2. Germline V gene lookup returns CDR1 SGDLS and CDR2 YYNGEE. The CDR3 is made up of 13 amino acids. The V segment lost 0 bases and the J segment 7 bases; nucleotides outside the gene matches: 3. The CDR3 DNA reads as TGTGCCAGCAGCGTAGCTAGCGGGCGTGAGCAGTACTTC. This codes for CASSVASGREQYF.

Comments on this clone: The conserved phenylalanine or tryptophan normally closing the CDR3 is absent here, so this likely arose from a read error. The limits of the CDR3 on the DNA are not certain, so only TCRdb's listed CDR3 is given. This chain connects TRBV11-2 to TRBJ2-7; the table's TRBD1 call for D was not verified on the DNA. The CDR3 sequence runs 13 residues, both termini included. The germline CDR1 and CDR2 sequences are SGHAT and FQNNGV. This CDR3 reads CASSLERNTGPFI.

A few counts support this clone. This chain connects TRBV11-2 to TRBJ2-1, with TRBD2 matching 8 bases. The germline V gene has CDR1 SGHAT and CDR2 FQNNGV. V was pared by 7 bases and J by 4 bases, with 6 bases of the junction left unmatched. The length of the CDR3 is 14 residues. The CDR3 region is CASTLGGGYNEQFF. The CDR3 DNA follows: TGTGCCAGCACCCTTGGCGGGGGGTACAATGAGCAGTTCTTC.

J is TRBJ1-5 and V is TRBV29-1; TRBD1 agrees at 11 bases. Germline lookup yields CDR1 SQVTM and CDR2 ANQGSEA. This CDR3 is built from 14 residues. V lost 6 bases and J lost 4; bases outside the gene matches: 5. CDR3 nucleotide sequence: TGCAGCGTGGCGGGACAGGGGGAAAATCAGCCCCAGCATTTT. Its translation: CSVAGQGENQPQHF.

This clone was counted a few times. V usage is TRBV4-1 and J usage is TRBJ1-5; D gene ambiguous. The CDR3 has 15 amino acids. V lost 0 bases to trimming and J lost 0 bases, with 6 bases between them. CDR1 and CDR2 from the germline V gene are MGHRA and YSYEKL. The CDR3 sequence is CASSQEGHSNQPQHF. The DNA of the CDR3 is TGCGCCAGCAGCCAAGAGGGCCATAGCAATCAGCCCCAGCATTTT.

The chain is built from TRBV7-8 and TRBJ1-2; tentatively, D is TRBD1 (5 bases). The germline gives CDR1 SGHVS, CDR2 FQNEAQ. This CDR3 is built from 15 residues. Between the trimmed V and J ends, which lost 1 base and 2 bases, there was a span of 11 bases. This CDR3 reads CASSLVPGYNYGYTF. DNA for the CDR3: TGTGCCAGCAGCTTAGTCCCAGGGTACAACTATGGCTACACCTTC.

The chain joins TRBV4-1 to TRBJ2-7; the D call may be TRBD1 or TRBD2 (5 bases each). V was trimmed by 4 bases and J by 2 bases, leaving 15 bases between them. The CDR3 has 15 amino acids. Germline loops: CDR1 MGHRA, CDR2 YSYEKL. CDR3 amino acids: CASSRTGTDTYEQYF. The CDR3 bases are TGCGCCAGCAGCCGAACCGGGACGGACACCTACGAGCAGTACTTC.

The chain is built from TRBV19 and TRBJ1-2; D is perhaps TRBD1 (5 bases). Germline CDR1 and CDR2: LNHDA and SQIVND (reference sequence). The V and J ends lost 9 bases and 3 bases respectively, with 17 bases between them. The CDR3 covers 14 residues. CDR3 amino acids: CASTQQGAYYGYTF. The CDR3 DNA sequence: TGTGCCAGCACCCAGCAGGGTGCGTACTATGGCTACACCTTC.

The V and J genes are TRBV5-4 and TRBJ2-5; 9 nucleotides line up with TRBD1. The CDR3 totals 18 residues. After removal of 4 bases from V and 0 bases from J, the junction contained 13 bases not matched to a gene. From germline, CDR1 is SGHNT and CDR2 YYREEE (reference sequence). In DNA form, the CDR3 reads TGTGCCAGCAGCACCGACCGGGACAGGGCTTCGTACCAAGAGACCCAGTACTTC. As protein: CASSTDRDRASYQETQYF.

The chain couples TRBV5-1 to TRBJ2-5; D unresolved. The germline V and J ends were trimmed by 2 bases and 2 bases, with 13 bases remaining between them. Germline V gene lookup returns CDR1 SGHRS and CDR2 YFSETQ. This CDR3 has 15 amino acids. The CDR3 sequence is CASSLVDENQETQYF. As DNA, the CDR3 is TGCGCCAGCAGCTTAGTGGACGAGAATCAAGAGACCCAGTACTTC. Combining the CDR3 with reference TRBV5-1 and TRBJ2-5 gives the whole variable domain KAGVTQTPRYLIKTRGQQVTLSCSPISGHRSVSWYQQTPGQGLQFLFEYFSETQRNKGNFPGRFSGRQFSNSRSEMNVSTLELGDSALYLCASSLVDENQETQYFGPGTRLLVL.

The chain carries TRBV12-5 and TRBJ2-2; TRBD1 agrees at 10 bases. The germline gives CDR1 LGHNT, CDR2 FRNRAP. V lost 3 bases, J lost 7 bases, and 8 bases stayed unmatched. The CDR3 has 16 amino acids. CDR3 protein: CASGLGQGDFGGELFF. The CDR3 nucleotides are TGTGCTAGTGGTTTAGGACAGGGGGATTTCGGCGGGGAGCTGTTTTTT.